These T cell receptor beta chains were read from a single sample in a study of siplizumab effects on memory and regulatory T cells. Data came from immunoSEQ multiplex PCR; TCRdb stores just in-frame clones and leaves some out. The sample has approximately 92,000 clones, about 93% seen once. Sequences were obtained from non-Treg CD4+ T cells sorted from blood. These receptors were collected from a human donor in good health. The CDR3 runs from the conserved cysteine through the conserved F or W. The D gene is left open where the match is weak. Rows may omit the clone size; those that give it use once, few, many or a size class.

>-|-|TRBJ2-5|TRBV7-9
TGTGCCAGCAGCCCATACCGACAAAAAGGAGAGACCCAGTACTTC
CASSPYRQKGETQYF
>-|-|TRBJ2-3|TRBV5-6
TGTGCCAGCAGCTTGGAACGAGTGGCGCAGTATTTT
CASSLERVAQYF
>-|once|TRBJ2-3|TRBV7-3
TGTGCCAGCAGCTTAACTACTGCAGATACGCAGTATTTT
CASSLTTADTQYF
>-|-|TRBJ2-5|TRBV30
TGTGCCTGGAGTCTGGGAGACCCGTACCAAGAGACCCAGTACTTC
CAWSLGDPYQETQYF
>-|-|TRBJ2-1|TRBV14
TGTGCCAGCAGCCAAGATTTTTCCCTTAGTGAGCAGTTCTTC
CASSQDFSLSEQFF
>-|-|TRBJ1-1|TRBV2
TGTGCCAGCAATATGGAGAGAAACACTGAAGCTTTCTTT
CASNMERNTEAFF
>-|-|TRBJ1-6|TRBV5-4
TGTGCCAGCAGCCTTAGTGGGGAAGGTAATTCACCCCTCCACTTT
CASSLSGEGNSPLHF
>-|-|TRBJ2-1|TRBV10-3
TGTGCCAGCAGTTACTCAATGACCTCCTACAATGAGCAGTTCTTC
CASSYSMTSYNEQFF
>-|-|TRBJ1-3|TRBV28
TGCGCCAGCAGTTTAGAAGTTGACCCCCGGGGTGGAAACACCATATATTTT
CASSLEVDPRGGNTIYF
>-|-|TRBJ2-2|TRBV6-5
TGTGCCAGCAAACACGACCGCGGCCAGTATGGGGAGCTGTTTTTT
CASKHDRGQYGELFF
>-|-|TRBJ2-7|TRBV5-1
TGCGCCAGCAGCTTGGCAGAGAGGGGCTACGAGCAGTACTTC
CASSLAERGYEQYF
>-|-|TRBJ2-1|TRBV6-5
TGTGCCAGCGCGGGCAGCTCCTACAATGAGCAGTTCTTC
CASAGSSYNEQFF
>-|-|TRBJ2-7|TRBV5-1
TGCGCCAGCAGCATAACCTCAGACGAGCAGTACTTC
CASSITSDEQYF
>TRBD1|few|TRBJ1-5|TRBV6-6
TGTGCCAGCACCTTCGACAGGGTAGGACAGCCCCAGCATTTT
CASTFDRVGQPQHF
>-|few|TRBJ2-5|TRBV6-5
TGTGCCAGCAGTTACTCGATGGGGTCGGTGGAGACCCAGTACTTC
CASSYSMGSVETQYF
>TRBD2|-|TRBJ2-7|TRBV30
TGTGCCTGGAGCCACGCACTAGCGGGAGGCGGCGAGCAGTACTTC
CAWSHALAGGGEQYF
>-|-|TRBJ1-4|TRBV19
TGTGCCAGTAGTATGAGGGGCAGTACTAATGAAAAACTGTTTTTT
CASSMRGSTNEKLFF
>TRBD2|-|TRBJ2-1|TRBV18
TGTGCCAGCTCCCGATGGGGGGGAGGACCAAGCAATGAGCAGTTCTTC
CASSRWGGGPSNEQFF
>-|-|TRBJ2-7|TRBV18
TGTGCCAGCTCACAGGACAGAGCTTACGAGCAGTACTTC
CASSQDRAYEQYF
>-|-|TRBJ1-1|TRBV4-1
TGCGCCAGCAGCCAAGATGGGCCTATCGTGGTTCCGAACACTGAAGCTTTCTTT
CASSQDGPIVVPNTEAFF
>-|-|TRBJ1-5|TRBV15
TGTGCCACCAGCAGAGAGAGGGGGAGCAATCAGCCCCAGCATTTT
CATSRERGSNQPQHF
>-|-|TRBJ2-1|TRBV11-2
TGTGCCAGCAGCCCGGACAGTTACAATGAGCAGTTCTTC
CASSPDSYNEQFF
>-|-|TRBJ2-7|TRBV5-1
TGCGCCAGCAGTTTGGACACCTACGAGCAGTACTTC
CASSLDTYEQYF
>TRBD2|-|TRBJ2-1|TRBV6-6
TGTGCCAGCAGCGACGTCCCGGGGGGTAACAATGAGCAGTTCTTC
CASSDVPGGNNEQFF
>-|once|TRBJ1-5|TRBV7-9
TGTGCCAGCAGCAGTCAATGGGGGGACAATCAGCCCCAGCATTTT
CASSSQWGDNQPQHF
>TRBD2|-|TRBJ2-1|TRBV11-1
TGTGCCAGCAGCTTAACTAGCGGGTACTCCTACAATGAGCAGTTCTTC
CASSLTSGYSYNEQFF
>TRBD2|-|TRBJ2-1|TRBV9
TGTGCCAGCAGCCCTCGACTAGCGCTTTACAATGAGCAGTTCTTC
CASSPRLALYNEQFF
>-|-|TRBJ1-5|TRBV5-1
TGCGCCAGCAGCCCCAGCGCACGATATAGCAATCAGCCCCAGCATTTT
CASSPSARYSNQPQHF
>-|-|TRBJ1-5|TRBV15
TGTGCCACCAGCAGAGATATCCAGCCCCAGCATTTT
CATSRDIQPQHF
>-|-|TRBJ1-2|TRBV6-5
TGTGCCAGCAGTTACGTCGGAAACCCAAGTGGCTACACCTTC
CASSYVGNPSGYTF
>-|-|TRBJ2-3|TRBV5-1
TGCGCCAGCAGCCCGCGAATGACTGACACAGATACGCAGTATTTT
CASSPRMTDTDTQYF
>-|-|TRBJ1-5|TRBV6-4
TGTGCCAGCAGTCTAGTTCAGGGAGGGCAGCCCCAGCATTTT
CASSLVQGGQPQHF
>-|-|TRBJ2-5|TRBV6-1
TGTGCCAGCAGTAAAGGACCCAACTCGGAGACCCAGTACTTC
CASSKGPNSETQYF
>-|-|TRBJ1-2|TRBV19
TGTGCCAGTAGTGAAGAATGGGGTTGGAACTATGGCTACACCTTC
CASSEEWGWNYGYTF
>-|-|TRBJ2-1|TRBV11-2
TGTGCCAGCAGCTTAACCAGGGACGAGCAGTTCTTC
CASSLTRDEQFF
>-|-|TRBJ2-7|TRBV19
TGTGCCAGTACGAGGACGACAGGTAGCTCCTACGAGCAGTACTTC
CASTRTTGSSYEQYF
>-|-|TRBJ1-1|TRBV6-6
TGTGCCAGCAGTGGAAATTTGAACACTGAAGCTTTCTTT
CASSGNLNTEAFF
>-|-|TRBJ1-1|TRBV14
TGTGCCAGCAGCGGGGGCCTGAACACTGAAGCTTTCTTT
CASSGGLNTEAFF
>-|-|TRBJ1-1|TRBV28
TGTGCCAGCAGTCCGAGGGCTACAATAACTGAAGCTTTCTTT
CASSPRATITEAFF
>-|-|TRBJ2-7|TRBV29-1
TGCAGCGCTTGGACAGAGTCCTACGAGCAGTACTTC
CSAWTESYEQYF
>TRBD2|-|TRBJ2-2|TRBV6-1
TGTGCCAGCAGTGAAGCGCAGAGCGGGATTGCCGGGGAGCTGTTTTTT
CASSEAQSGIAGELFF
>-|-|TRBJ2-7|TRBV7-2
TGTGCCAGCAGCTTATATCCTAAGGGCGAGCAGTACTTC
CASSLYPKGEQYF
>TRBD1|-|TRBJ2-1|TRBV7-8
TGTGCCAGCAGCTTAGCGGGACAGGGGGTTGGTGAGCAGTTCTTC
CASSLAGQGVGEQFF
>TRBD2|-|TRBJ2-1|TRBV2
TGTGCCAGCAGTGACCCCCTATCAAGCGGGAGTTCATTTGAGCAGTTCTTC
CASSDPLSSGSSFEQFF
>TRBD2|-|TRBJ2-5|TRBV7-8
TGTGCCAGCAGCTTACGGCGGGGAGGGGAGACCCAGTACTTC
CASSLRRGGETQYF